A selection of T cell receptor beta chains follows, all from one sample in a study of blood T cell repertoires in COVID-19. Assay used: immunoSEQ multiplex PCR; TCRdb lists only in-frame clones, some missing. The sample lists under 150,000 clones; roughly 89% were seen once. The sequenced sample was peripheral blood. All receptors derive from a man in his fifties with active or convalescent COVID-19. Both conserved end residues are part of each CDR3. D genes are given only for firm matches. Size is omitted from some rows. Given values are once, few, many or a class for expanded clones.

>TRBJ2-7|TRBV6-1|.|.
CASSEAAAYEQYF
TGTGCCAGCAGTGAAGCGGCAGCCTACGAGCAGTACTTC
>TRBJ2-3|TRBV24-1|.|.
CATSLGGATDTQYF
TGTGCCACCAGCCTGGGGGGGGCCACAGATACGCAGTATTTT
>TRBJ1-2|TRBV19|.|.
CASSRPLGATPYGYTF
TGTGCCAGTAGTAGACCGCTGGGGGCGACACCCTATGGCTACACCTTC
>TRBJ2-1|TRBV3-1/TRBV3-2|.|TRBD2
CASSQESLAGHDEQFF
TGTGCCAGCAGCCAAGAGTCCCTAGCGGGTCACGATGAGCAGTTCTTC
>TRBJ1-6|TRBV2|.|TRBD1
CASSPGQGGNSPLHF
TGTGCCAGCAGCCCCGGACAGGGAGGGAATTCACCCCTCCACTTT
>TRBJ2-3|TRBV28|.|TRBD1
CASSLSGTGNKAQYF
TGTGCCAGCAGTTTATCTGGGACAGGGAATAAAGCGCAGTATTTT
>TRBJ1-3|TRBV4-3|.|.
CASSQGLGQGSGNTIYF
TGCGCCAGCAGCCAAGGGCTGGGGCAGGGCTCTGGAAACACCATATATTTT
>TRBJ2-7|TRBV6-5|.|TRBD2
CASTPGGSYEQYF
TGTGCCAGCACCCCGGGAGGGTCCTACGAGCAGTACTTC
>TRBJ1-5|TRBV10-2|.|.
CASKKGLGQPQHF
TGCGCCAGTAAGAAGGGGTTAGGTCAGCCCCAGCATTTT
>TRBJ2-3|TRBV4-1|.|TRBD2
CASSQDGLAGDTDTQYF
TGCGCCAGCAGCCAAGATGGACTAGCGGGGGACACAGATACGCAGTATTTT
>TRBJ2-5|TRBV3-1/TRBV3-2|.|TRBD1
CASSKGGKETQYF
TGTGCCAGCAGCAAAGGGGGCAAGGAGACCCAGTACTTC
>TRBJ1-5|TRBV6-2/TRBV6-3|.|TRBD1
CASSYLPGQGNQPQHF
TGTGCCAGCAGTTACCTACCGGGACAGGGAAATCAGCCCCAGCATTTT
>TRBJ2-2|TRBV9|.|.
CASSVSGDTGELFF
TGTGCCAGCAGCGTATCAGGGGACACCGGGGAGCTGTTTTTT
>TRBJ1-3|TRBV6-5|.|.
CASRVGQTSGNTIYF
TGTGCCAGCAGAGTAGGACAGACCTCTGGAAACACCATATATTTT
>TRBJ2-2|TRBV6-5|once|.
CASHRETNTGELFF
TGTGCCAGCCACAGGGAAACGAACACCGGGGAGCTGTTTTTT
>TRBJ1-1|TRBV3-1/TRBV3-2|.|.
CASSQVPGNTEAFF
TGTGCCAGCAGCCAAGTTCCAGGGAACACTGAAGCTTTCTTT
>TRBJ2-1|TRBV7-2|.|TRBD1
CASSLGQGLYNEQFF
TGTGCCAGCAGCTTAGGACAGGGTCTTTACAATGAGCAGTTCTTC
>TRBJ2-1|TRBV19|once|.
CASSNGLTYNEQFF
TGTGCCAGTAGTAACGGACTAACTTACAATGAGCAGTTCTTC
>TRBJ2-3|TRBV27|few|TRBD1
CASSFTGTGGFLTDTQYF
TGTGCCAGCAGTTTTACCGGGACAGGGGGTTTTCTCACAGATACGCAGTATTTT
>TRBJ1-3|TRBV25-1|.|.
CASSELGGDGNTIYF
TGTGCCAGCAGTGAGTTAGGAGGGGACGGAAACACCATATATTTT
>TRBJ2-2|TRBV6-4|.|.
CASARQASNTGELFF
TGTGCCAGCGCTAGACAGGCCTCGAACACCGGGGAGCTGTTTTTT
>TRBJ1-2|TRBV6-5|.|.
CASSQEVNYGYTF
TGTGCCAGTTCACAGGAAGTTAACTATGGCTACACCTTC
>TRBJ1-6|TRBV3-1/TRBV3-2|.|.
CASSQVPSSYNSPLHF
TGTGCCAGCAGCCAAGTCCCGAGCTCCTATAATTCACCCCTCCACTTT
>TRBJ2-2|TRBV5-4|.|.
CASSSGAGPNTGELFF
TGTGCCAGCAGCTCCGGGGCGGGACCAAACACCGGGGAGCTGTTTTTT
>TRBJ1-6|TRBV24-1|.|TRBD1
CATSDSLDRDGNSPLHF
TGTGCCACCAGTGATTCTCTCGACAGGGACGGAAATTCACCCCTCCACTTT
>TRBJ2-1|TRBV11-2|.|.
CASSLRLGHEQFF
TGTGCCAGCAGCTTACGCTTGGGGCATGAGCAGTTCTTC
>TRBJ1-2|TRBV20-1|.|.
CSRSYGYTF
TGCAGTCGTAGCTATGGCTACACCTTC
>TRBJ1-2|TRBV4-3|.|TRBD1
CASSPYPRGDYGYTF
TGCGCCAGCAGCCCGTACCCCAGGGGGGACTATGGCTACACCTTC
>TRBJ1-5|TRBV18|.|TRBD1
CASSPSGQRNNQPQHF
TGTGCCAGCTCACCCTCGGGACAGCGAAACAATCAGCCCCAGCATTTT
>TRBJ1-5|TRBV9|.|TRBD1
CASSTQTGGYRPQHF
TGTGCCAGCAGCACTCAGACAGGGGGCTATCGGCCCCAGCATTTT
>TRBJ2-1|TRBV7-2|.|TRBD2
CASSSLAGGPYEQFF
TGTGCCAGCAGCTCCTTAGCGGGGGGGCCCTATGAGCAGTTCTTC
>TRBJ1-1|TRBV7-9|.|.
CASSQPAGNTEAFF
TGTGCCAGCAGCCAGCCCGCGGGGAACACTGAAGCTTTCTTT
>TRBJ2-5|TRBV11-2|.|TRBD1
CASSTYRGRGATQYF
TGTGCCAGCAGCACGTACAGGGGGCGCGGGGCGACCCAGTACTTC
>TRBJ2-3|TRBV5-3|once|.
CARSLGLGRDTQYF
TGTGCCAGAAGCTTAGGACTGGGGAGAGATACGCAGTATTTT
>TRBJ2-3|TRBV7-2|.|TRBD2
CASSSGTSGGAWTQYF
TGTGCCAGCAGCTCAGGGACTAGCGGGGGGGCCTGGACGCAGTATTTT
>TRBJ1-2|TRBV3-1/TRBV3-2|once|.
CASSQDWAAYGYTF
TGTGCCAGCAGCCAAGATTGGGCCGCATATGGCTACACCTTC
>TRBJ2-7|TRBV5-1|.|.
CASSLVTAAEQYF
TGCGCCAGCAGCTTGGTGACTGCGGCCGAGCAGTACTTC
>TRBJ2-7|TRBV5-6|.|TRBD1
CASSFRRGTGAYEQYF
TGTGCCAGCAGCTTCCGAAGGGGGACAGGGGCCTACGAGCAGTACTTC
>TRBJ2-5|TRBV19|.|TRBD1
CASSIRRSGQGGETQYF
TGTGCCAGTAGTATAAGGCGATCAGGACAGGGAGGAGAGACCCAGTACTTC
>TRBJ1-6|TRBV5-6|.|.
CASSLDRFGSPLHF
TGTGCCAGCAGCTTGGACAGGTTCGGGTCACCCCTCCACTTT
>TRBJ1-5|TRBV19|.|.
CASSRSRDNLQNQPQHF
TGTGCCAGTAGCCGCAGCAGGGACAACCTCCAAAATCAGCCCCAGCATTTT
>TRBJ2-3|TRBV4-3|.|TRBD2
CASSPSVSSGGRTDTQYF
TGCGCCAGCAGCCCCAGCGTTTCTAGCGGGGGTCGGACAGATACGCAGTATTTT